This T cell receptor (beta chain) was recovered during a study of T-cell memory formation after mild COVID-19. Study observations and caveats: Some clones that responded turned up in pre-infection memory, which suggests that cross-reactive memory joined in. The main location of contracting CD4+ clones was CM and EM, and that of contracting CD8+ clones was EMRA.

This clonotype was seen at least ten times. What it binds is unknown. Trimming left V 3 bases short and J 4 bases short, with 9 bases between. Germline V lookup: CDR1 DFQATT, CDR2 SNEGSKA (reference sequence). CDR3 length: 12 amino acids. Constant-segment-primed 5'RACE gave TCR alpha and TCR beta cDNA libraries with sample barcodes and UMIs. TCRdb recomputed calls from the 5' RACE reads with MiXCR, one row per CDR3 protein. The sample lists around 7,000 distinct CDR3 sequences; under 40% were seen once. What was sequenced was PBMCs or a T cell subset sorted from them (not recorded which). This chain uses TRBV20-1 with TRBJ1-2, with no clear D. The clonotype was recovered from an adult woman who had mild COVID-19 (a few samples of this study predate the infection). Cell type and time point are not known. The CDR3 DNA reads TGCAGTGCTAGGAGCCAGCCCTATGGCTACACCTTC. Translating gives CSARSQPYGYTF.